One T cell receptor (beta chain) is described in this entry. The germline gives CDR1 SNHLY, CDR2 FYNNEI. The CDR3 is 16 residues long. The ends were cut back, 1 base at V and 6 bases at J, with 16 bases in the middle. The sample originates from a study of early T cells in non-severe SARS-CoV-2 infection. Looking at the study overall: From unsorted whole blood, bulk RNA was sequenced, and the chains remained unpaired.

MiXCR was run by TCRdb on the 5' RACE reads, yielding one entry per CDR3 protein. The data contain tens of thousands of distinct CDR3 sequences, 13% of them seen just once; the ten biggest clones take up 9.3%. The genes are TRBV2 and TRBJ1-5; D unresolved. The material was whole blood, obtained at baseline. The sequence derives from an adult who was a healthcare worker with PCR-confirmed SARS-CoV-2 infection or an uninfected control (not recorded which). The CDR3 here is CASSEVGRLTGQPQHF. DNA for the CDR3: TGTGCCAGCAGTGAAGTTGGCAGGCTAACTGGTCAGCCCCAGCATTTT.